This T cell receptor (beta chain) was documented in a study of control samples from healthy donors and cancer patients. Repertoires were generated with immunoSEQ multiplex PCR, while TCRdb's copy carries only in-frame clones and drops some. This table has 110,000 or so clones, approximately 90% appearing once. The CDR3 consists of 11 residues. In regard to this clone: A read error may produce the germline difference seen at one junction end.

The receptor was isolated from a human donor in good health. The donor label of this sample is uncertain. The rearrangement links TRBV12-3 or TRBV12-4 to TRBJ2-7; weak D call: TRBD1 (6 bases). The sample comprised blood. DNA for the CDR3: TGTGCCAGCGCGGACAGCTACGAGCGGTACTTC. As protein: CASADSYERYF.